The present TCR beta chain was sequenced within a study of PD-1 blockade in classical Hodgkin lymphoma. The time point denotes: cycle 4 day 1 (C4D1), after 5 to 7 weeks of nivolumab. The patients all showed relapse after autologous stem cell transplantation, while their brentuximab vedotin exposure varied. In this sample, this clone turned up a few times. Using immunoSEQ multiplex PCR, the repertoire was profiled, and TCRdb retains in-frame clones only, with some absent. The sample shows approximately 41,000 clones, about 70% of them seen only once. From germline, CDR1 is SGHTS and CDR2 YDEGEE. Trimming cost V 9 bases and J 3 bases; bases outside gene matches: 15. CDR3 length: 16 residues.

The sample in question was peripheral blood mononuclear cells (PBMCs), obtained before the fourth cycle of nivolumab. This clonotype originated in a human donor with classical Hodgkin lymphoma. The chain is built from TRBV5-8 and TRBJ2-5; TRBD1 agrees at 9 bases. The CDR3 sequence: CAILPGQGGFEETQYF. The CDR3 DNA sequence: TGTGCCATCCTTCCGGGACAGGGAGGGTTCGAAGAGACCCAGTACTTC.